These T cell receptor beta chains were read from a single sample in a study of response to subunit inactivated influenza vaccine. TCRdb re-derived calls from the RT-PCR reads in MiXCR, one entry per CDR3 protein. This sample has roughly 700,000 distinct CDR3 sequences; about 15% occur once, and the top ten carry around 7%. Specimen: PBMCs from blood, collected roughly 15 days before vaccination. The receptors were gathered from a man aged 45-65 years who received an inactivated influenza vaccine. Both conserved end residues are part of each CDR3. D genes are given only for firm matches. Clone size is stated in some rows and not others, as once, few, many or a class when expanded.

abundance: NA
v_gene: TRBV20-1
j_gene: TRBJ2-2
d_gene: TRBD2
CDR3aa: CSARPASGSYTGELFF
CDR3nt: TGCAGTGCTAGACCGGCTAGCGGGAGTTACACCGGGGAGCTGTTTTTT

abundance: few
v_gene: TRBV6-5
j_gene: TRBJ1-5
d_gene: NA
CDR3aa: CASSYSAGGNQPQHF
CDR3nt: TGTGCCAGCAGTTACTCGGCAGGTGGCAATCAGCCCCAGCATTTT

abundance: few
v_gene: TRBV15
j_gene: TRBJ2-3
d_gene: NA
CDR3aa: CATSGGSGADTQYF
CDR3nt: TGTGCCACCAGCGGGGGATCGGGGGCAGATACGCAGTATTTT

abundance: many
v_gene: TRBV5-5
j_gene: TRBJ2-1
d_gene: NA
CDR3aa: CASSWGDLGNEQFF
CDR3nt: TGTGCCAGCAGCTGGGGAGACCTGGGCAATGAGCAGTTCTTC

abundance: few
v_gene: TRBV20-1
j_gene: TRBJ2-1
d_gene: NA
CDR3aa: CSARGGKLDEQFF
CDR3nt: TGCAGTGCTAGAGGGGGTAAACTCGACGAGCAGTTCTTC

abundance: few
v_gene: TRBV30
j_gene: TRBJ1-2
d_gene: NA
CDR3aa: CAWSAGVDYGYTF
CDR3nt: TGTGCCTGGAGCGCGGGGGTCGACTATGGCTACACCTTC

abundance: NA
v_gene: TRBV18
j_gene: TRBJ1-6
d_gene: NA
CDR3aa: CASSPWDIGVGYSPLHF
CDR3nt: TGTGCCAGCTCACCTTGGGACATCGGGGTGGGGTATTCACCCCTCCACTTT

abundance: NA
v_gene: TRBV18
j_gene: TRBJ2-5
d_gene: NA
CDR3aa: CASSPPRGQETQYF
CDR3nt: TGTGCCAGCTCACCACCTAGGGGACAAGAGACCCAGTACTTC

abundance: NA
v_gene: TRBV4-3
j_gene: TRBJ2-6
d_gene: NA
CDR3aa: CASSQDHIAGANVLTF
CDR3nt: TGCGCCAGCAGCCAGGATCACATCGCTGGGGCCAACGTCCTGACTTTC

abundance: NA
v_gene: TRBV6-2/TRBV6-3
j_gene: TRBJ2-3
d_gene: NA
CDR3aa: CASSRTVTVTQYF
CDR3nt: TGTGCCAGCAGTCGGACGGTAACAGTTACGCAGTATTTT

abundance: NA
v_gene: TRBV29-1
j_gene: TRBJ1-1
d_gene: NA
CDR3aa: CSVELGGRGNTEAFF
CDR3nt: TGCAGCGTTGAACTGGGGGGAAGGGGGAACACTGAAGCTTTCTTT

abundance: few
v_gene: TRBV11-1
j_gene: TRBJ2-5
d_gene: NA
CDR3aa: CASSLTINQETQYF
CDR3nt: TGTGCCAGCAGCTTGACCATAAATCAAGAGACCCAGTACTTC

abundance: NA
v_gene: TRBV4-2
j_gene: TRBJ1-2
d_gene: NA
CDR3aa: CASSQDQPGYYGYTF
CDR3nt: TGTGCCAGCAGCCAAGATCAGCCTGGTTACTATGGCTACACCTTC

abundance: few
v_gene: TRBV5-5
j_gene: TRBJ2-7
d_gene: NA
CDR3aa: CASSLDPGVGSYEQYF
CDR3nt: TGTGCCAGCAGCTTGGATCCAGGGGTGGGGTCCTACGAGCAGTACTTC

abundance: few
v_gene: TRBV12-3/TRBV12-4
j_gene: TRBJ2-5
d_gene: NA
CDR3aa: CASSLARSQETQYF
CDR3nt: TGTGCCAGCAGTTTAGCCCGGAGTCAAGAGACCCAGTACTTC

abundance: NA
v_gene: TRBV4-2
j_gene: TRBJ2-3
d_gene: TRBD2
CDR3aa: CASSQVSGAGDTDTQYF
CDR3nt: TGTGCCAGCAGCCAAGTAAGCGGGGCCGGGGACACAGATACGCAGTATTTT

abundance: NA
v_gene: TRBV5-1
j_gene: TRBJ1-6
d_gene: NA
CDR3aa: CASSLGQAPGVTLHF
CDR3nt: TGCGCCAGCAGCTTGGGACAGGCTCCCGGGGTAACCCTCCACTTT

abundance: many
v_gene: TRBV12-3/TRBV12-4
j_gene: TRBJ2-5
d_gene: NA
CDR3aa: CASSLGGDQETQYF
CDR3nt: TGTGCCAGCAGTTTAGGGGGGGACCAAGAGACCCAGTACTTC

abundance: NA
v_gene: TRBV7-8
j_gene: TRBJ2-2
d_gene: TRBD2
CDR3aa: CASSLATSSANTGELFF
CDR3nt: TGTGCCAGCAGCTTAGCGACTAGCTCTGCGAACACCGGGGAGCTGTTTTTT

abundance: NA
v_gene: TRBV6-2/TRBV6-3
j_gene: TRBJ2-5
d_gene: TRBD1
CDR3aa: CASSRLRDRVRETQYF
CDR3nt: TGTGCCAGCAGCCGACTCCGGGACAGGGTCCGAGAGACCCAGTACTTC

abundance: NA
v_gene: TRBV30
j_gene: TRBJ2-3
d_gene: NA
CDR3aa: CAWTGQITETQYF
CDR3nt: TGTGCCTGGACCGGCCAGATCACAGAAACGCAGTATTTT

abundance: NA
v_gene: TRBV10-3
j_gene: TRBJ2-7
d_gene: TRBD1
CDR3aa: CAIRDRAHEQYF
CDR3nt: TGTGCCATCAGGGACAGGGCTCACGAGCAGTACTTC

abundance: NA
v_gene: TRBV7-2
j_gene: TRBJ1-2
d_gene: NA
CDR3aa: CASSTNTGSYGYTF
CDR3nt: TGTGCCAGCAGCACAAATACAGGGAGCTATGGCTACACCTTC

abundance: NA
v_gene: TRBV6-5
j_gene: TRBJ1-1
d_gene: NA
CDR3aa: CASSYPAQLTLNTEAFF
CDR3nt: TGTGCCAGCAGTTACCCAGCCCAGTTGACCTTAAACACTGAAGCTTTCTTT

abundance: NA
v_gene: TRBV5-6
j_gene: TRBJ1-1
d_gene: NA
CDR3aa: CASSFYMNTEAFF
CDR3nt: TGTGCCAGCAGCTTCTACATGAACACTGAAGCTTTCTTT

abundance: few
v_gene: TRBV4-2
j_gene: TRBJ2-5
d_gene: TRBD1
CDR3aa: CASSHEQGRQETQYF
CDR3nt: TGTGCCAGCAGCCACGAACAGGGGAGACAAGAGACCCAGTACTTC

abundance: few
v_gene: TRBV20-1
j_gene: TRBJ1-5
d_gene: NA
CDR3aa: CSASYGLQSNQPQHF
CDR3nt: TGCAGTGCTAGTTATGGGCTTCAGAGCAATCAGCCCCAGCATTTT

abundance: few
v_gene: TRBV7-9
j_gene: TRBJ2-6
d_gene: NA
CDR3aa: CASSLDGLGANVLTF
CDR3nt: TGTGCCAGCAGCTTAGACGGACTGGGGGCCAACGTCCTGACTTTC

abundance: NA
v_gene: TRBV7-8
j_gene: TRBJ2-5
d_gene: NA
CDR3aa: CASSPVEGKSQETQYF
CDR3nt: TGTGCCAGCAGCCCGGTCGAGGGAAAATCTCAAGAGACCCAGTACTTC

abundance: NA
v_gene: TRBV7-2
j_gene: TRBJ1-1
d_gene: NA
CDR3aa: CASTRGGFPEAFF
CDR3nt: TGTGCCAGCACCCGGGGGGGGTTCCCTGAAGCTTTCTTT

abundance: NA
v_gene: TRBV7-9
j_gene: TRBJ2-3
d_gene: TRBD2
CDR3aa: CASRRGASGSTDTQYF
CDR3nt: TGTGCCAGCCGACGGGGGGCTAGCGGGAGCACAGATACGCAGTATTTT

abundance: few
v_gene: TRBV7-9
j_gene: TRBJ2-5
d_gene: NA
CDR3aa: CASSSVVETQYF
CDR3nt: TGTGCCAGCAGCTCGGTAGTTGAGACCCAGTACTTC

abundance: NA
v_gene: TRBV5-5
j_gene: TRBJ1-5
d_gene: NA
CDR3aa: CASSSGVGNQPQHF
CDR3nt: TGTGCCAGCAGCTCCGGGGTCGGCAATCAGCCCCAGCATTTT

abundance: many
v_gene: TRBV7-2
j_gene: TRBJ2-3
d_gene: NA
CDR3aa: CASNGFSTDTQYF
CDR3nt: TGTGCCAGCAATGGTTTTAGCACAGATACGCAGTATTTT

abundance: few
v_gene: TRBV20-1
j_gene: TRBJ2-7
d_gene: NA
CDR3aa: CSARPPTGYQQYF
CDR3nt: TGCAGTGCTAGGCCTCCTACAGGGTACCAGCAGTACTTC

abundance: NA
v_gene: TRBV5-1
j_gene: TRBJ2-5
d_gene: NA
CDR3aa: CASSPRTRKETQYF
CDR3nt: TGCGCCAGCAGCCCGCGGACCCGGAAAGAGACCCAGTACTTC

abundance: few
v_gene: TRBV5-6
j_gene: TRBJ2-2
d_gene: NA
CDR3aa: CASRHGTLSRGTGELFF
CDR3nt: TGTGCCAGCAGACACGGGACTTTATCTCGAGGCACCGGGGAGCTGTTTTTT

abundance: few
v_gene: TRBV7-2
j_gene: TRBJ2-1
d_gene: NA
CDR3aa: CASSSSRAEQFF
CDR3nt: TGTGCCAGCAGCTCCTCCCGGGCGGAGCAGTTCTTC

abundance: few
v_gene: TRBV15
j_gene: TRBJ2-5
d_gene: TRBD1
CDR3aa: CATSRGGQAETQYF
CDR3nt: TGTGCCACCAGCAGAGGGGGACAGGCAGAGACCCAGTACTTC

abundance: NA
v_gene: TRBV5-1
j_gene: TRBJ1-1
d_gene: NA
CDR3aa: CASTLGGPGDEAFF
CDR3nt: TGCGCCAGCACCTTGGGAGGCCCCGGAGATGAAGCTTTCTTT

abundance: NA
v_gene: TRBV7-2
j_gene: TRBJ2-7
d_gene: TRBD2
CDR3aa: CASSSPVSGRRYEQYF
CDR3nt: TGTGCCAGCAGCTCGCCCGTTAGCGGGAGGCGCTACGAGCAGTACTTC